Sequencing of this T cell receptor beta chain was carried out in a study of cytomegalovirus exposure and HLA in healthy donors. Study as a whole: As an earlier analysis found, around 190 million T cells yielded 117 million unique TCR beta sequences.

The ends lost 6 bases at V and 5 bases at J; junction bases unmatched: 6. Germline V gives CDR1 SGHDN, CDR2 FVKESK. The CDR3 loop spans 15 amino acids. Primers for the PCR totalled 60 Vbeta and 13 Jbeta. Sequenced by immunoSEQ multiplex PCR; TCRdb stores in-frame clones only, minus some. In all, the sample yields 150,000 or so clones. V is TRBV14 and J is TRBJ2-5, with 13 bases that match TRBD2. Sequencing used PBMCs. This TCR was recovered from a man between 18 and 29 years old in good health and CMV-seronegative. The CDR3 DNA follows: TGTGCCAGCAGTACTAGCGGGAGGGCCCGGGAGACCCAGTACTTC. Protein: CASSTSGRARETQYF.